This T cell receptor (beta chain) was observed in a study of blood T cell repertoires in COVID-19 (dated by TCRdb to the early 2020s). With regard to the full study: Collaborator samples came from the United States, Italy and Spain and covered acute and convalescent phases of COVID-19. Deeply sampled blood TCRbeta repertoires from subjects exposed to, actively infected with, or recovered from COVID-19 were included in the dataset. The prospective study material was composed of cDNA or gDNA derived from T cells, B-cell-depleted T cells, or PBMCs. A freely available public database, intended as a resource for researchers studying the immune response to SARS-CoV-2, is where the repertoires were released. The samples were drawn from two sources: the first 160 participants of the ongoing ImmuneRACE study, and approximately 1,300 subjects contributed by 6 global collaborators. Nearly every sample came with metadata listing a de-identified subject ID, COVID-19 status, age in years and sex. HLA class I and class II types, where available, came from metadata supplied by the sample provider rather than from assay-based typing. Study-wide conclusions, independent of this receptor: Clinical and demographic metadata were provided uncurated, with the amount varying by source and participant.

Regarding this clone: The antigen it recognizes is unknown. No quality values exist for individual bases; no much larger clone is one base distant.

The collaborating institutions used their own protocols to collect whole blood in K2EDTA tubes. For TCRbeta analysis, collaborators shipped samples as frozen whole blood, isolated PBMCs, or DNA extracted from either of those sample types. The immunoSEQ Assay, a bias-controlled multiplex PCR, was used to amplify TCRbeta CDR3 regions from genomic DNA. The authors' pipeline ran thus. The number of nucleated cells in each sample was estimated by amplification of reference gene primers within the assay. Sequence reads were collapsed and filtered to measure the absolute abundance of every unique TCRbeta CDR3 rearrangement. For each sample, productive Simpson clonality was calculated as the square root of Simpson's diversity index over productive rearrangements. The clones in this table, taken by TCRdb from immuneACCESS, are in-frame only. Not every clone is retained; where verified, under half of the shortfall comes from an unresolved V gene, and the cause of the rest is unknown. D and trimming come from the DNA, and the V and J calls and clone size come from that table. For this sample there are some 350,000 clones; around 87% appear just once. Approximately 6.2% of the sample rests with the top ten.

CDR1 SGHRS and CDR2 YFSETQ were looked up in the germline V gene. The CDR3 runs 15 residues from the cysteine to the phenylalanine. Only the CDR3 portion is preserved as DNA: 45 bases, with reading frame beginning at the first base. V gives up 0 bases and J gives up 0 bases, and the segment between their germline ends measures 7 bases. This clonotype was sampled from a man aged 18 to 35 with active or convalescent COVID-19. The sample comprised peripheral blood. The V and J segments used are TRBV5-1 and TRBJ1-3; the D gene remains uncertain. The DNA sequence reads TGCGCCAGCAGCTTGGGTGAGGACTCTGGAAACACCATATATTTT. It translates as CASSLGEDSGNTIYF.